One T cell receptor beta chain is described in this entry. What it recognizes is unknown. Clones were sequenced by immunoSEQ multiplex PCR, and TCRdb holds only the in-frame ones, with some missing. The sample carries 200,000 to 250,000 clones, under 95% recorded once. This sample was included in a study of T cell responses to AZD1222 COVID-19 vaccine. Trimming removed 5 bases at V and 3 bases at J, with 17 bases between. The CDR3 runs to 16 residues. Germline V gene sequence: CDR1 SGHVS, CDR2 FQNEAQ. Regarding the study as a whole: Donor demographics were predominantly white British with a female majority; clonal diversity may be underestimated. The CD4 TCRs associated with vaccination extended across spike and predominated at 160-218 and 743-854. Only a handful of AZD1222 recipients tested seropositive at baseline.

The V call is TRBV7-8, the J call TRBJ2-1, with D possibly TRBD2 on 7 matching bases. The sequencing used peripheral blood, collected on day 0 of MenACWY control vaccination. The TCR was taken from an adult in good health. CDR3 residues: CASSQRAGAFYNEQFF. CDR3 in DNA: TGTGCCAGCAGCCAGCGGGCGGGGGCCTTCTACAATGAGCAGTTCTTC.